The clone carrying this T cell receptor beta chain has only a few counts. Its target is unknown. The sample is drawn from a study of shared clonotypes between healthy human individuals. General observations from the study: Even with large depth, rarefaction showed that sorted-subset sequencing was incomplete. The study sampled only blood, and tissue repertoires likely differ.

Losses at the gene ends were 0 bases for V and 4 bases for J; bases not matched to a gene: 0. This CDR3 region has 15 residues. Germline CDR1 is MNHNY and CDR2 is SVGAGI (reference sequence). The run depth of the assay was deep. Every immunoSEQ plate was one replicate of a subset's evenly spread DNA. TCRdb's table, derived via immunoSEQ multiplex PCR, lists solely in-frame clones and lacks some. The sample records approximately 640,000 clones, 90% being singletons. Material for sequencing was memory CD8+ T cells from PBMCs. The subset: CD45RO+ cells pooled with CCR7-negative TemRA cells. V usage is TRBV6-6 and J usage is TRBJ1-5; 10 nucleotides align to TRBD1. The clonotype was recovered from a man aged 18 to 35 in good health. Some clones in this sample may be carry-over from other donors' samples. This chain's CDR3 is CASSYSDRGNQPQHF. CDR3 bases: TGTGCCAGCAGTTACTCGGACAGGGGGAATCAGCCCCAGCATTTT.